This T cell receptor beta chain was sequenced during a study of blood T cell repertoires in COVID-19. Looking at the study overall: Nucleic acid was either cDNA or gDNA, and it came from T cells, B-cell-depleted T cells, or PBMCs.

Trimming left V 3 bases short and J 5 bases short, with 13 bases between. The CDR3 totals 13 residues. Germline-derived CDR1 and CDR2 are SQVTM and ANQGSEA. Original analysis: Estimated nucleated cell counts came from reference gene primer amplification. Assay: immunoSEQ multiplex PCR; the TCRdb copy retains only in-frame clones and omits some. V, J and clone size were drawn from that table, and D and trimming were deduced from the DNA. The table has 100,000 to 150,000 clones, approximately 90% seen once. This clone was detected only a few times. Enrolment of Seattle patients took place during active infection, and they were followed longitudinally.

The chain carries TRBV29-1 and TRBJ1-1; tentatively, D is TRBD1 (6 bases). This clonotype originated in a man aged 50 to 59 with COVID-19, enrolled during active disease. Material: peripheral blood. DNA for the CDR3: TGCAGCGTTGATCGGGGGGCGGCGACTGAAGCTTTCTTT. Amino acids: CSVDRGAATEAFF. The variable domain in full, completed from reference TRBV29-1 and TRBJ1-1, reads SAVISQKPSRDICQRGTSLTIQCQVDSQVTMMFWYRQQPGQSLTLIATANQGSEATYESGFVIDKFPISRPNLTFSTLTVSNMSPEDSSIYLCSVDRGAATEAFFGQGTRLTVV.